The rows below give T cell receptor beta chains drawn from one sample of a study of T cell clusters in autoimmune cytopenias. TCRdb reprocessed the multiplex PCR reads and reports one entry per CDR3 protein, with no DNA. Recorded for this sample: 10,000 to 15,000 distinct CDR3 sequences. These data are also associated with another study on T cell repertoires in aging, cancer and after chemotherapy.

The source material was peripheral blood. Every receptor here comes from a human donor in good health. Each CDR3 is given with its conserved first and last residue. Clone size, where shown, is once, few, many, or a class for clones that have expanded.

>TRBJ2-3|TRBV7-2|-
CASSLVASGTDTQYF
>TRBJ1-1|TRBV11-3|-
CASSHRTGPNTEAFF
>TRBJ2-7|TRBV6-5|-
CASSYSRGVDEQYF
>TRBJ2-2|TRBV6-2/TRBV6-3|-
CASSYSGTGELFF
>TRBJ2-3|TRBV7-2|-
CASSLLAGGPTDTQYF
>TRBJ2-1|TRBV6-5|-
CASRPGGGRNEQFF
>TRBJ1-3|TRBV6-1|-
CASSLRPGTAKGDGNTIYF
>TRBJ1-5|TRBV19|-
CASSIAGGSPQHF
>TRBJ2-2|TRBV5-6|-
CASSPPGLRTGELFF
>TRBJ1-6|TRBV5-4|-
CASSLGGLLNSPLHF
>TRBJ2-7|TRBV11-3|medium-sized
CASSVETGTRGEQYF
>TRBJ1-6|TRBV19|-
CASSIDWGQTNSPLHF
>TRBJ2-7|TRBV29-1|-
CSARGQGAYEQYF
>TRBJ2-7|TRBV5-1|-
CASSGDSRFEEQYF
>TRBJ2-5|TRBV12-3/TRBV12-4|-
CASSLGWQVGLGNVETQYF
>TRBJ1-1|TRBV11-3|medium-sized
CASSLDRGREAFF
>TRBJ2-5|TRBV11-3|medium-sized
CASRVGGQETQYF
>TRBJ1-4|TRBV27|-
CASRDDNEKLFF